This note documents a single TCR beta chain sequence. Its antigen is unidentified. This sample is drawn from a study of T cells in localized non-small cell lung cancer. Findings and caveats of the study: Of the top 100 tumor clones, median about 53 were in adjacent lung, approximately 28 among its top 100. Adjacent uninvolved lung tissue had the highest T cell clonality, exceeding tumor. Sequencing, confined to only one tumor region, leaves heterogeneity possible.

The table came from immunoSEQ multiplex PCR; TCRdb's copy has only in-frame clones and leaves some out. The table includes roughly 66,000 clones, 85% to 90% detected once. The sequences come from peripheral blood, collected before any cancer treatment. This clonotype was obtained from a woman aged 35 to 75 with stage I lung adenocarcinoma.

The CDR3 nucleotides are TGCGCCAGCAGCTTGATGCAGGGAACGTTCCATGAGCAGTTCTTC. Encoded protein: CASSLMQGTFHEQFF. V gene TRBV5-1 combines with J gene TRBJ2-1, with D possibly TRBD1 on 5 matching bases. Germline lookup yields CDR1 SGHRS and CDR2 YFSETQ. V shed 1 base and J shed 8 bases, with 16 bases lying between them. CDR3 length equals 15 residues. The entire variable domain, with the rest obtained from reference TRBV5-1 and TRBJ2-1, is as follows: KAGVTQTPRYLIKTRGQQVTLSCSPISGHRSVSWYQQTPGQGLQFLFEYFSETQRNKGNFPGRFSGRQFSNSRSEMNVSTLELGDSALYLCASSLMQGTFHEQFFGPGTRLTVL.